These 11 T cell receptor beta chains share one sample of origin, sequenced in a study of cytomegalovirus exposure and HLA in healthy donors. PCR amplification relied on 60 Vbeta primers (plus 13 Jbeta primers). Produced via immunoSEQ multiplex PCR; TCRdb's table is partial and in-frame only. The sample holds 170,000 or so clones, 70% to 85% seen once. Sequenced sample: PBMCs. These receptors all come from a man between 18 and 35 years old in good health and CMV-seronegative.

This rearrangement joins TRBV5-5 to TRBJ2-7; 9 bases fit TRBD1. Germline loops: CDR1 SGHKS, CDR2 YYEKEE (reference sequence). V lost 2 bases, J lost 2 bases, and 14 bases stayed unmatched. The CDR3 contains 18 residues. The CDR3 loop is CASSFPTRPGQGTYEQYF. Here the CDR3 DNA reads TGTGCCAGCAGCTTTCCTACCCGGCCGGGACAGGGAACCTACGAGCAGTACTTC.

This chain uses TRBV14 with TRBJ2-7; 9 nucleotides line up with TRBD1. Germline V gene data show CDR1 as SGHDN and CDR2 as FVKESK. With 0 bases clipped from V and 2 bases from J, the junction kept 2 bases outside the gene matches. There are 15 residues in the CDR3. The CDR3 region is CASSQDGTGPYEQYF. The CDR3, as DNA: TGTGCCAGCAGCCAAGATGGGACAGGGCCCTACGAGCAGTACTTC.

This clone was picked up one time. The genes are TRBV6-6 and TRBJ1-4; D might be TRBD1 (5 bases). Germline V gene sequence: CDR1 MNHNY, CDR2 SVGAGI (reference sequence). The length of the CDR3 is 15 residues. With 4 bases removed from V and 6 bases from J, the gap between germline ends came to 15 bases. CDR3 in amino acids: CASSSGHPGDEKLFF. Written as DNA, the CDR3 is TGTGCCAGCAGTTCCGGACACCCCGGCGATGAAAAACTGTTTTTT.

This sequence joins TRBV5-1 and TRBJ1-1; a possible D gene is TRBD1 (6 bases). Per the germline V gene, CDR1 is SGHRS and CDR2 is YFSETQ. Trimming removed 0 bases from V and 2 bases from J, with 11 bases in between. This CDR3 is 15 amino acids long. CDR3 coding DNA: TGCGCCAGCAGCTTGGAAGGGGGTGCCAACACTGAAGCTTTCTTT. Translated: CASSLEGGANTEAFF.

This chain joins TRBV29-1 and TRBJ1-5; D perhaps matches TRBD1 (6 bases). V dropped 3 bases and J dropped 3 bases, with 9 bases sitting between them. The germline gives CDR1 SQVTM, CDR2 ANQGSEA. This CDR3 comprises 13 residues. CDR3 in DNA: TGCAGCGTTGAGTTGGGGGCCAATCAGCCCCAGCATTTT. Protein sequence: CSVELGANQPQHF.

The CDR3 loop reads CASSPRRDTQYF. CDR3 DNA sequence: TGTGCCAGCAGTCCGCGGAGGGATACGCAGTATTTT. The chain combines TRBV27 with TRBJ2-3; the D gene is possibly TRBD2 (5 bases). V was trimmed by 5 bases and J by 6 bases, leaving 9 bases between them. CDR1 is MNHEY and CDR2 is SMNVEV in the germline V gene (reference sequence). This CDR3 has 12 amino acids.

The chain has TRBV10-3 and TRBJ2-6, with D hard to call. The length of the CDR3 is 15 residues. Trimming shortened V by 5 bases and J by 2 bases, and 10 bases separated the two germline ends. Germline V gene lookup returns CDR1 ENHRY and CDR2 SYGVKD. The CDR3 region has the DNA TGTGCCATCAGTTCGTTTAATACTGGGGCCAACGTCCTGACTTTC. This translates into CAISSFNTGANVLTF.

Of note for this clone: The junction departs from the called germline gene at one end, perhaps through a read error. The rearrangement joins TRBV30 to TRBJ2-1; D might be TRBD1 (5 bases). This CDR3 comprises 13 residues. Germline V gene data show CDR1 as GTSNPN and CDR2 as SVGIG (reference sequence). The CDR3 protein is CAWSRQIYSEQFF. CDR3 nucleotide sequence: TGTGCCTGGAGTAGACAGATTTACAGTGAGCAGTTCTTC. Together with reference TRBV30 and TRBJ2-1, the CDR3 gives the full variable domain: SQTIHQWPATLVQPVGSPLSLECTVEGTSNPNLYWYRQAAGRGLQLLFYSVGIGQISSEVPQNLSASRPQDRQFILSSKKLLLSDSGFYLCAWSRQIYSEQFFGPGTRLTVL.

This sequence joins TRBV9 and TRBJ2-7, with D maybe TRBD2 (5 bases). The length of the CDR3 is 17 residues. Germline assignment: CDR1 SGDLS and CDR2 YYNGEE. The ends were cut back, 0 bases at V and 2 bases at J, with 18 bases in the middle. CDR3 loop: CASSVETLKLETYEQYF. Written as DNA, the CDR3 is TGTGCCAGCAGCGTAGAGACCCTGAAACTAGAAACCTACGAGCAGTACTTC.

This sequence joins TRBV6-5 and TRBJ2-1; the D is unclear. Germline V gene sequence: CDR1 MNHEY, CDR2 SVGAGI. The CDR3 is 12 amino acids. V was trimmed by 8 bases and J by 4 bases, leaving 9 bases between them. The CDR3 bases are TGTGCCAGCCGCTCAGCGTACAATGAGCAGTTCTTC. It specifies CASRSAYNEQFF.

The chain carries TRBV27 and TRBJ2-1; D unclear. V lost 5 bases to trimming and J lost 0 bases, with 11 bases between them. Germline V lookup: CDR1 MNHEY, CDR2 SMNVEV (reference sequence). The CDR3 is made up of 15 amino acids. This CDR3 reads CASSAVQLSYNEQFF. The CDR3 DNA reads as TGTGCCAGCAGTGCAGTACAGCTCTCCTACAATGAGCAGTTCTTC.